A single sample gave rise to the 5 T cell receptor beta chains below, sequenced in a study of blood T cell repertoires in COVID-19. The repertoire was sequenced with immunoSEQ multiplex PCR; TCRdb's copy has only in-frame clones and lacks some. The sample lists some 85,000 clones, just under 80% occurring once. Sequencing used peripheral blood. All receptors derive from a man aged 70-80 years with COVID-19, enrolled during active disease.

The gene calls are TRBV7-9 and TRBJ2-3; TRBD2 matches 9 bases. Losses at the gene ends were 1 base for V and 7 bases for J; bases not matched to a gene: 9. This CDR3 has 16 amino acids. Germline V CDR1 and CDR2: SEHNR, FQNEAQ (reference sequence). The CDR3 region is CASSLVVGTSRYTQYF. CDR3 DNA: TGTGCCAGCAGCTTAGTAGTGGGGACTAGCCGCTATACGCAGTATTTT.

The chain carries TRBV11-3 and TRBJ1-5; D not certain. Germline CDR1 reads SGHNT; CDR2 reads YENEEA. The CDR3 totals 16 residues. Between the trimmed V and J ends, which lost 0 bases and 3 bases, there was a span of 12 bases. This CDR3 is CASSLDRPRNNQPQHF. The DNA for the CDR3 is TGTGCCAGCAGCTTAGATCGCCCGAGGAACAATCAGCCCCAGCATTTT.

The count of this clone is one. The rearrangement links TRBV6-5 to TRBJ2-7; 7 bases match TRBD1. Germline V gene lookup returns CDR1 MNHEY and CDR2 SVGAGI. This CDR3 spans 14 amino acids. The V and J ends lost 0 bases and 5 bases, in that order; junction bases with no gene match: 4. CDR3 region: CASSYSWQGDEQYF. Written as DNA, the CDR3 is TGTGCCAGCAGTTACTCCTGGCAGGGGGACGAGCAGTACTTC.

The V and J genes are TRBV14 and TRBJ1-1; D is unresolved. The CDR3 sequence is 12 residues long. Germline V lookup: CDR1 SGHDN, CDR2 FVKESK. The V and J ends lost 3 bases and 5 bases respectively, with 7 bases between them. CDR3 residues: CASSQGRTEAFF. Written as DNA, the CDR3 is TGTGCCAGCAGCCAGGGGAGAACTGAAGCTTTCTTT. The complete variable domain, with remaining parts taken from reference TRBV14 and TRBJ1-1, reads EAGVTQFPSHSVIEKGQTVTLRCDPISGHDNLYWYRRVMGKEIKFLLHFVKESKQDESGMPNNRFLAERTGGTYSTLKVQPAELEDSGVYFCASSQGRTEAFFGQGTRLTVV.

The chain is built from TRBV6-6 and TRBJ1-5, with 7 bases matching TRBD1. The germline gives CDR1 MNHNY, CDR2 SVGAGI (reference sequence). Trimming at V came to 6 bases and at J to 2 bases, leaving 7 bases not matched to a gene. The CDR3 has 15 amino acids. CDR3 protein: CASSPFGQGNQPQHF. The CDR3 nucleotides are TGTGCCAGCAGCCCCTTCGGACAGGGCAATCAGCCCCAGCATTTT.